This TCR beta chain was identified in a study of beta chain features in type 1 diabetes. The CDR3 totals 13 residues. CDR1 is SGHVS and CDR2 is FNYEAQ in the germline V gene. Trimming removed 2 bases at V and 5 bases at J, with 9 bases between. Worth noting for this clone: Its antigen is unknown.

Study-level results: Naive, central memory and Treg TCRB repertoires appeared more alike in patients than in healthy donors. There was a possibility that cDNA sequencing over-represented cells with high TCR expression.

The whole isolated RNA underwent reverse transcription, so sequencing captured expressed TCRB transcripts. Using immunoSEQ multiplex PCR, the repertoire was profiled, and TCRdb retains in-frame clones only, with some absent. The sample carries some 150,000 clones, under 60% recorded once. The sample taken for sequencing was Tregs from blood. V usage is TRBV7-6 and J usage is TRBJ1-1, with TRBD1 as a possible D gene (6 bases). The TCR originated in a man between 18 and 29 years old in good health. The CDR3 spells CASSLYRATEAFF. The CDR3 DNA sequence: TGTGCCAGCAGCTTATACAGGGCGACTGAAGCTTTCTTT.